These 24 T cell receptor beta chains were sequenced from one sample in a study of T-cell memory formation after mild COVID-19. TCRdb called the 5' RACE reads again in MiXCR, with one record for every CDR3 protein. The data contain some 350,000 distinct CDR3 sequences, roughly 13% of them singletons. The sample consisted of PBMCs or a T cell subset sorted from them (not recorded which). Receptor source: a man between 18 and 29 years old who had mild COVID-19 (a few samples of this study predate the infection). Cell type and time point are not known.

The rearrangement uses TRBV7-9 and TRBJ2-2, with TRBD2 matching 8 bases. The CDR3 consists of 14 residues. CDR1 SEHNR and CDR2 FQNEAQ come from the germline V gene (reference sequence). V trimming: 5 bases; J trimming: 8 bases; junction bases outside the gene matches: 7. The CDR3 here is CASSRLATGGELFF. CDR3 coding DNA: TGTGCCAGCAGCAGACTAGCGACGGGTGGGGAGCTGTTTTTT.

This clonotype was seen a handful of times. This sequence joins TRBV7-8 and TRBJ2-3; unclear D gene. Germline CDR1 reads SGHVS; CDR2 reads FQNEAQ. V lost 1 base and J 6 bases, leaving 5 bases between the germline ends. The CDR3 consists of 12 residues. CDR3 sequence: CASSLGFDTQYF. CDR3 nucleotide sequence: TGTGCCAGCAGCTTAGGTTTCGATACGCAGTATTTT.

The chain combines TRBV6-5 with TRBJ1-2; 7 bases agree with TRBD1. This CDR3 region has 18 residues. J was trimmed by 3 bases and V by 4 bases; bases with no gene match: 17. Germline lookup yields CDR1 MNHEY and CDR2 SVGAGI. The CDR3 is CASSFRSPRQGFYYGYTF. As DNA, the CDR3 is TGTGCCAGCAGTTTCCGCTCCCCCAGACAGGGTTTCTACTATGGCTACACCTTC.

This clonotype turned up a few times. CDR3 sequence: CASSYSTVTESYEQYV. The CDR3 bases are TGTGCCAGCAGTTACTCGACTGTGACAGAGAGTTACGAGCAGTACGTC. The chain employs TRBV6-6 and TRBJ2-7; D is perhaps TRBD1 (5 bases). Germline CDR1 is MNHNY and CDR2 is SVGAGI (reference sequence). Trimming cost V 0 bases and J 4 bases, with 16 bases left between them. The CDR3 covers 16 residues.

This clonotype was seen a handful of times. In DNA, the CDR3 is TGCAGCGTTGAAGGGCTAGCGGGGTACAATGAGCAGTTCTTC. The encoded protein is CSVEGLAGYNEQFF. This chain links TRBV29-1 with TRBJ2-1; 9 bases line up with TRBD2. The CDR3 spans 14 residues. Germline V CDR1 and CDR2: SQVTM, ANQGSEA. J lost 4 bases, V lost 1 base, and 2 bases had no gene match.

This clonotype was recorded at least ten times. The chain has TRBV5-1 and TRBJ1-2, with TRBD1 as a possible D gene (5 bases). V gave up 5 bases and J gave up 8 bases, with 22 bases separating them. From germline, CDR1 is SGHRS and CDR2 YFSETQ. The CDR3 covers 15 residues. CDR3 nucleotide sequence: TGCGCCAGCAGGACCCCCCGGTGGGGCAAGGACGGCTACACCTTC. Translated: CASRTPRWGKDGYTF. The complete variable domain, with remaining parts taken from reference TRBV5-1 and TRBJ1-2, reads KAGVTQTPRYLIKTRGQQVTLSCSPISGHRSVSWYQQTPGQGLQFLFEYFSETQRNKGNFPGRFSGRQFSNSRSEMNVSTLELGDSALYLCASRTPRWGKDGYTFGSGTRLTVV.

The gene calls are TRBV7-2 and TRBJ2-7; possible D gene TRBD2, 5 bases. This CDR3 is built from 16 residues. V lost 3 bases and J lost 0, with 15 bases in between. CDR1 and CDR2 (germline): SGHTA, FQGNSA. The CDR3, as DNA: TGTGCCAGCAGCTTCGTAGTCGGGGTCAGCTCCTACGAGCAGTACTTC. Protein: CASSFVVGVSSYEQYF.

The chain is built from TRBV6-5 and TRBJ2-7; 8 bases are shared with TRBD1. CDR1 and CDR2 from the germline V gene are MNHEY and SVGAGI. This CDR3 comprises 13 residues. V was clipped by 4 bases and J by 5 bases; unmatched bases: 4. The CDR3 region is CASSSPGGDEQYF. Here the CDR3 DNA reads TGTGCCAGCAGTTCACCAGGGGGCGACGAGCAGTACTTC.

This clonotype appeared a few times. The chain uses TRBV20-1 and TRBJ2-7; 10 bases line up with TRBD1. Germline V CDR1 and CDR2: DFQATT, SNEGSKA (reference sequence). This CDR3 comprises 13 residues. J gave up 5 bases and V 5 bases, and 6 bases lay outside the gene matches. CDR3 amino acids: CSAPIGTGDEQYF. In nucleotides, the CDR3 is TGCAGTGCTCCAATTGGGACAGGGGACGAGCAGTACTTC.

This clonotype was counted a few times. The CDR3 spells CASSQTGGVGYGYTF. CDR3 in DNA: TGTGCCAGCAGCCAGACAGGGGGCGTCGGCTATGGCTACACCTTC. J is TRBJ1-2 and V is TRBV5-5; the match to TRBD1 covers 10 bases. The junction had 7 bases not matched to a gene; V was cut back by 4 bases and J by 4 bases. Germline V gives CDR1 SGHKS, CDR2 YYEKEE (reference sequence). The CDR3 is made up of 15 amino acids.

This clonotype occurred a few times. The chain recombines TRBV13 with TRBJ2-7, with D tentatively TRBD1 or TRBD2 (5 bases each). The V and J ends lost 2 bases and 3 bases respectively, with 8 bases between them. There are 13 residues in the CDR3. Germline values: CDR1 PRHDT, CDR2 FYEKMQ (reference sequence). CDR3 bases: TGTGCCAGCAGCTTAAGGGGAGACTACGAGCAGTACTTC. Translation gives CASSLRGDYEQYF.

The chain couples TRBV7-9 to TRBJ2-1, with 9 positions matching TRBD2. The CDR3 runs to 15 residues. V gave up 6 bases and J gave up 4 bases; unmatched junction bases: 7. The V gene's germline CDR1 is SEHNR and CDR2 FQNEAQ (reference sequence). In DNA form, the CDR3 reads TGTGCCAGCAGATCCGGACTAGCGAATTACAATGAGCAGTTCTTC. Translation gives CASRSGLANYNEQFF.

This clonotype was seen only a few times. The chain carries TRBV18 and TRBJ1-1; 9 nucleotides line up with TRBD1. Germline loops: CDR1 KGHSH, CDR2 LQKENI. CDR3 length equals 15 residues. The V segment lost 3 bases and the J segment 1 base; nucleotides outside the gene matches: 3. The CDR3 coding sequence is TGTGCCAGCTCACCCTGGGACAGGGAGAACACTGAAGCTTTCTTT. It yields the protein CASSPWDRENTEAFF.

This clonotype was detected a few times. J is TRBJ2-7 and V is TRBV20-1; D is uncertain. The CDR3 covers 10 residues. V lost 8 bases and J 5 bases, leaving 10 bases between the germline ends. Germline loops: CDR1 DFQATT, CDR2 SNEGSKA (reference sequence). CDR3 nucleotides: TGCAGTTGGCCGCGAAACGAGCAGTACGTC. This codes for CSWPRNEQYV.

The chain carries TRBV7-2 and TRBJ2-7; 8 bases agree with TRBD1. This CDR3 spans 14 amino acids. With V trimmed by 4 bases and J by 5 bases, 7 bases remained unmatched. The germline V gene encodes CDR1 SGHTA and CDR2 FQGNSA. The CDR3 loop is CASSYRTGRDEQYF. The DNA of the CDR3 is TGTGCCAGCAGCTACCGGACAGGGCGGGACGAGCAGTACTTC.

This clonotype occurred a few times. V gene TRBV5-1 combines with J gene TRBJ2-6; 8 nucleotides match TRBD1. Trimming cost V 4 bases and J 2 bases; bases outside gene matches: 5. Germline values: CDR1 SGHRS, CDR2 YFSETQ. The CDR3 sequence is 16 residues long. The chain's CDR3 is CASSTEQGAGANVLTF. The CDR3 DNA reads TGCGCCAGCAGCACAGAACAGGGGGCTGGGGCCAACGTCCTGACTTTC.

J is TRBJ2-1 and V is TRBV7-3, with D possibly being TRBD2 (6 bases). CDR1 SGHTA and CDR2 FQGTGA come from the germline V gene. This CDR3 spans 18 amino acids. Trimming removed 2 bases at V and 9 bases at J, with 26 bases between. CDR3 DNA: TGTGCCAGCAGCTTAGAATCGGCGGGGCCCCGGGAACGGCTTGAGCAGTTCTTC. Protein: CASSLESAGPRERLEQFF.

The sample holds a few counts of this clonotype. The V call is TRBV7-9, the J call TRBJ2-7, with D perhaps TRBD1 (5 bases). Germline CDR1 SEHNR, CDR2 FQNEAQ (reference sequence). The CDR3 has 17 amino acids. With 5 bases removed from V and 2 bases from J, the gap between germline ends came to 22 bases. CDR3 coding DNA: TGTGCCAGCAGCCCCGAGTATCCGTCAGGGCGCGCCTACGAGCAGTACTTC. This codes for CASSPEYPSGRAYEQYF.

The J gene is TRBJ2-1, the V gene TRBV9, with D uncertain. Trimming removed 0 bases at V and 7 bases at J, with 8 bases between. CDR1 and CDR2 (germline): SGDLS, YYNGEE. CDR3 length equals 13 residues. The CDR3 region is CASSVGAWNEQFF. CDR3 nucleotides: TGTGCCAGCAGCGTAGGGGCTTGGAATGAGCAGTTCTTC.

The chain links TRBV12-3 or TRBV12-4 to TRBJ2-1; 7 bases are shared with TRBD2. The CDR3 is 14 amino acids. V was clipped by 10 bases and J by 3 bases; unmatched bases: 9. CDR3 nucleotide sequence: TGTGCCACGCGGCGAGCGGGGATCTACAATGAGCAGTTCTTC. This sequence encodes CATRRAGIYNEQFF.

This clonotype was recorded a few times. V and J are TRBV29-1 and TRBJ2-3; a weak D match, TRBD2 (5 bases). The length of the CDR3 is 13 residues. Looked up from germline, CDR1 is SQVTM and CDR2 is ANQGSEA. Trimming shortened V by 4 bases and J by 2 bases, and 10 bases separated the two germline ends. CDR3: CSVATRATDTQYF. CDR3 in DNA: TGCAGCGTTGCTACGAGGGCCACAGATACGCAGTATTTT.

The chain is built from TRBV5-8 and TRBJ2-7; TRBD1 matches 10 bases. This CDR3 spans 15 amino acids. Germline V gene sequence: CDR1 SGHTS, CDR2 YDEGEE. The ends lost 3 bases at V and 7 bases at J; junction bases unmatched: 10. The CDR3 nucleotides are TGTGCCAGCAGCTCGCCCGACAGGGGGCTGCGGGAGCAGTACTTC. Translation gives CASSSPDRGLREQYF. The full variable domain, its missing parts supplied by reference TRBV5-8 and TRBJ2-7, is EAGVTQSPTHLIKTRGQQATLRCSPISGHTSVYWYQQALGLGLQFLLWYDEGEERNRGNFPPRFSGRQFPNYSSELNVNALELEDSALYLCASSSPDRGLREQYFGPGTRLTVT.

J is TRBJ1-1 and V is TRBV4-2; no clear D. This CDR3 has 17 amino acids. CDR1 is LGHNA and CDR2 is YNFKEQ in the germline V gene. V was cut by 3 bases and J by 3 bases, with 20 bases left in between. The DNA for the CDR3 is TGTGCCAGCAGCCAGGAAGGAATGGTGGGGATCCACACTGAAGCTTTCTTT. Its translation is CASSQEGMVGIHTEAFF.

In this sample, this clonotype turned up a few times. The CDR3 sequence is CASSLGDGPVYEQYV. CDR3 bases: TGTGCCAGCAGTTTAGGTGATGGTCCAGTTTACGAGCAGTACGTC. This chain connects TRBV12-3 or TRBV12-4 to TRBJ2-7; D call uncertain. V lost 1 base and J lost 4, with 14 bases in between. The CDR3 spans 15 residues.